Shown below are 27 T cell receptor beta chains from a single sample sequenced in a study of blood T cell repertoires in COVID-19. Some clones are missing from TCRdb's copy, which holds only in-frame ones; the method was immunoSEQ multiplex PCR. The sample carries 120,000 or so clones, around nine tenths recorded once. Sequencing was performed on peripheral blood. These TCRs come from a man in his fifties or sixties with acute or convalescent COVID-19.

The V and J genes are TRBV18 and TRBJ2-1, with 8 bases lining up with TRBD2. Germline V lookup: CDR1 KGHSH, CDR2 LQKENI. With 3 bases clipped from V and 2 bases from J, the junction kept 6 bases outside the gene matches. This CDR3 comprises 16 residues. The CDR3 here is CASSPDARGAYNEQFF. Written as DNA, the CDR3 is TGTGCCAGCTCACCCGATGCGCGGGGGGCCTACAATGAGCAGTTCTTC.

The rearrangement links TRBV11-2 to TRBJ2-1, with D perhaps TRBD2 (7 bases). Germline CDR1 reads SGHAT; CDR2 reads FQNNGV. The V gene lost 6 bases and the J gene lost 13 bases, with 19 bases spanning the gap. The CDR3 totals 13 residues. The CDR3 spells CASSSLGGTPQFF. Written as DNA, the CDR3 is TGTGCCAGCAGTTCATTGGGAGGGACACCTCAGTTCTTC.

V gene TRBV7-9 combines with J gene TRBJ1-1, with D perhaps TRBD1 (6 bases). V was cut by 1 base and J by 2 bases, with 11 bases left in between. This CDR3 is 15 amino acids long. Germline values: CDR1 SEHNR, CDR2 FQNEAQ (reference sequence). The CDR3 spells CASSLVDSGNTEAFF. The CDR3 coding sequence is TGTGCCAGCAGCTTAGTGGACAGTGGTAACACTGAAGCTTTCTTT.

The rearrangement links TRBV11-3 to TRBJ2-7, with D unclear. Trimming left V 6 bases short and J 1 base short, with 7 bases between. The CDR3 is 12 amino acids. CDR1 is SGHNT and CDR2 is YENEEA in the germline V gene. In nucleotides, the CDR3 is TGTGCCAGCAGTCAAAATTCCTACGAGCAGTACTTC. Its translation: CASSQNSYEQYF.

The chain recombines TRBV12-3 or TRBV12-4 with TRBJ1-2; 7 positions agree with TRBD1. V was pared by 6 bases and J by 8 bases, with 9 bases of the junction left unmatched. The CDR3 covers 13 residues. This CDR3 reads CASSLRDRQGYTF. As DNA, the CDR3 is TGTGCCAGCAGCCTCCGGGACAGACAGGGCTACACCTTC.

The CDR3: CASSPPGQGNQPQHF. The CDR3 DNA is TGTGCCAGCAGTCCCCCGGGACAGGGCAATCAGCCCCAGCATTTT. This chain joins TRBV28 and TRBJ1-5, with 8 nucleotides matching TRBD1. The J segment lost 2 bases and the V segment lost 5 bases, leaving 5 bases of the junction unmatched. CDR3 length: 15 residues. Germline CDR1 reads MDHEN; CDR2 reads SYDVKM.

This sequence joins TRBV2 and TRBJ2-7; 7 nucleotides align to TRBD2. The CDR3 runs to 13 residues. Looked up from germline, CDR1 is SNHLY and CDR2 is FYNNEI. V was clipped by 7 bases and J by 6 bases; unmatched bases: 9. The CDR3 DNA follows: TGTGCCAGCAAGGCGGGAGAGTTTAGCGAGCAGTACTTC. Its protein is CASKAGEFSEQYF.

V usage is TRBV7-2 and J usage is TRBJ2-3, with D possibly matching TRBD2 (5 bases). The CDR3 has 14 residues. V lost 3 bases and J lost 11, with 18 bases in between. Germline values: CDR1 SGHTA, CDR2 FQGNSA. CDR3 protein: CASSFRAEIPRQYF. CDR3 nucleotides: TGTGCCAGCAGCTTCCGAGCGGAAATTCCCCGGCAGTATTTT.

The chain combines TRBV7-7 with TRBJ2-7, with D possibly matching TRBD2 (6 bases). V shed 5 bases and J shed 3 bases, with 17 bases lying between them. The germline V gene encodes CDR1 SSHAT and CDR2 FNYEAQ (reference sequence). The CDR3 spans 15 residues. The CDR3, as DNA: TGTGCCAGCAGCATTCGACTAGTAGCTGGCTACGAGCAGTACTTC. Translation: CASSIRLVAGYEQYF.

This chain connects TRBV14 to TRBJ2-7, with D possibly TRBD2 on 5 matching bases. The CDR3 is 13 amino acids. Germline assignment: CDR1 SGHDN and CDR2 FVKESK. The V end lost 1 base, the J end lost 4 bases, and 8 bases lay between the germline ends. The CDR3 sequence: CASSQVRLYEQYF. The CDR3 DNA sequence: TGTGCCAGCAGCCAAGTTCGACTATACGAGCAGTACTTC. Complete variable domain (other parts from reference TRBV14 and TRBJ2-7): EAGVTQFPSHSVIEKGQTVTLRCDPISGHDNLYWYRRVMGKEIKFLLHFVKESKQDESGMPNNRFLAERTGGTYSTLKVQPAELEDSGVYFCASSQVRLYEQYFGPGTRLTVT.

The chain couples TRBV9 to TRBJ1-3; TRBD1 agrees at 8 bases. The V and J ends lost 0 bases and 0 bases, in that order; junction bases with no gene match: 8. This CDR3 has 18 residues. Germline values: CDR1 SGDLS, CDR2 YYNGEE. For the CDR3, the DNA is TGTGCCAGCAGCGTAGCGGGCAGGGGGCGAATCTCTGGAAACACCATATATTTT. Translated: CASSVAGRGRISGNTIYF.

This chain links TRBV19 with TRBJ1-6; D is possibly TRBD1 (6 bases). The CDR3 sequence is 15 residues long. Germline loops: CDR1 LNHDA, CDR2 SQIVND (reference sequence). The V end was cut by 0 bases, the J end by 7 bases, with 10 bases between. In DNA form, the CDR3 reads TGTGCCAGTAGTATAGACAGGGGCTCGAATTCACCCCTCCACTTT. This sequence encodes CASSIDRGSNSPLHF.

This clone was seen a single time. The rearrangement links TRBV15 to TRBJ2-1, with 12 bases that match TRBD2. CDR3 size: 14 residues. Germline V gene data show CDR1 as LNHNV and CDR2 as YYDKDF (reference sequence). V shed 5 bases and J 8 bases; nucleotides not matched to a gene: 4. The CDR3 sequence is CATSSRLAGDEQFF. CDR3 nucleotide sequence: TGTGCCACCAGCTCCCGACTAGCGGGAGATGAGCAGTTCTTC.

The V and J genes are TRBV5-1 and TRBJ1-5; no reliable D call. The V gene lost 0 bases and the J gene lost 5 bases, with 9 bases spanning the gap. Germline loops: CDR1 SGHRS, CDR2 YFSETQ. This CDR3 contains 14 residues. The CDR3 here is CASSLGGLYQPQHF. The DNA for the CDR3 is TGCGCCAGCAGCTTGGGAGGGCTGTATCAGCCCCAGCATTTT.

The genes are TRBV5-1 and TRBJ2-7, with TRBD2 identical over 13 bases. Germline-derived CDR1 and CDR2 are SGHRS and YFSETQ. This CDR3 has 16 residues. V gave up 0 bases and J gave up 4 bases; unmatched junction bases: 4. CDR3 nucleotides: TGCGCCAGCAGCTTGGGACCGACTAGCGGGAGGTACGAGCAGTACTTC. Amino acids: CASSLGPTSGRYEQYF.

The V and J genes are TRBV1 and TRBJ1-5; the table's D call, TRBD1, has no DNA check behind it. TRBV1 is a listed pseudogene. There are 14 residues in the CDR3. The CDR3: CTSSPTGDNQPQHF. The CDR3 region has the DNA TGCACCAGCAGCCCCACAGGGGACAATCAGCCCCAGCATTTT.

The J gene is TRBJ2-7, the V gene TRBV6-2 or TRBV6-3; D ambiguous. The CDR3 covers 12 residues. The V and J ends lost 2 bases and 7 bases respectively, with 9 bases between them. The germline V gene has CDR1 MNHEY and CDR2 SVGEGT. Here the CDR3 DNA reads TGTGCCAGCAGTTACCCGGGTGAAGAGCAGTACTTC. It specifies CASSYPGEEQYF.

This clone appeared a single time. V and J are TRBV5-5 and TRBJ2-7, with 9 bases matching TRBD1. The CDR3 has 14 residues. Germline V gene lookup returns CDR1 SGHKS and CDR2 YYEKEE (reference sequence). V lost 1 base, J lost 2 bases, and 1 base stayed unmatched. CDR3: CASSLTGGAYEQYF. The CDR3 nucleotides are TGTGCCAGCAGCTTGACAGGGGGCGCCTACGAGCAGTACTTC.

The chain joins TRBV5-4 to TRBJ1-2; D remains unclear. This CDR3 is built from 15 residues. The V and J ends lost 4 bases and 8 bases respectively, with 21 bases between them. Germline V lookup: CDR1 SGHNT, CDR2 YYREEE (reference sequence). CDR3: CASSPPAGGSIGYTF. CDR3 sequence (DNA): TGTGCCAGCAGCCCCCCGGCAGGCGGGTCTATCGGCTACACCTTC.

The chain carries TRBV29-1 and TRBJ2-3; a weak D match, TRBD1 (5 bases). The CDR3 contains 13 residues. V dropped 3 bases and J dropped 3 bases, with 10 bases sitting between them. Germline assignment: CDR1 SQVTM and CDR2 ANQGSEA. This chain's CDR3 is CSVDSRQTDTQYF. In DNA form, the CDR3 reads TGCAGCGTTGACTCCCGACAGACAGATACGCAGTATTTT.

The chain is built from TRBV25-1 and TRBJ2-1; TRBD2 matches at 9 bases. CDR3 size: 15 residues. Germline CDR1 reads MGHDK; CDR2 reads SYGVNS. V gave up 6 bases and J gave up 4 bases; unmatched junction bases: 7. As DNA, the CDR3 is TGTGCCAGCAGCCCGGGACTAGCACATTACAATGAGCAGTTCTTC. The encoded protein is CASSPGLAHYNEQFF.

This clone was seen only a few times. The chain recombines TRBV15 with TRBJ1-5; maybe TRBD1 (5 bases). This CDR3 has 15 residues. Germline V CDR1 and CDR2: LNHNV, YYDKDF (reference sequence). Trimming left V 0 bases short and J 5 bases short, with 11 bases between. CDR3 in DNA: TGTGCCACCAGCAGAGATGGGGGGGACTATCAGCCCCAGCATTTT. As protein: CATSRDGGDYQPQHF.

The rearrangement links TRBV7-9 to TRBJ2-3; possibly TRBD2 for D (7 bases). Trimming removed 0 bases at V and 4 bases at J, with 8 bases between. Germline lookup yields CDR1 SEHNR and CDR2 FQNEAQ (reference sequence). The CDR3 is 14 amino acids. The CDR3 sequence is CASSLAGGADTQYF. CDR3 nucleotides: TGTGCCAGCAGCTTAGCAGGGGGGGCAGATACGCAGTATTTT.

The chain joins TRBV7-9 to TRBJ2-7; TRBD2 matches 7 bases. CDR1 and CDR2 from the germline V gene are SEHNR and FQNEAQ (reference sequence). The ends lost 2 bases at V and 4 bases at J; junction bases unmatched: 8. CDR3 length: 15 residues. CDR3 coding DNA: TGTGCCAGCAGCTTATCGGCTAGCGGCTTTTACGAGCAGTACTTC. Residues: CASSLSASGFYEQYF.

CDR3 nucleotide sequence: TGCAGCGTTGTAACAGGGGGCTATGGCTACACCTTC. It translates to CSVVTGGYGYTF. This rearrangement joins TRBV29-1 to TRBJ1-2, with 8 bases fitting TRBD1. This CDR3 spans 12 amino acids. Germline loops: CDR1 SQVTM, CDR2 ANQGSEA. The V segment lost 4 bases and the J segment 4 bases; nucleotides outside the gene matches: 2.

The chain is built from TRBV30 and TRBJ2-3, with 8 bases lining up with TRBD1. V shed 2 bases, J shed 2 bases, and the junction held 9 bases outside the gene matches. Germline loops: CDR1 GTSNPN, CDR2 SVGIG (reference sequence). This CDR3 has 16 amino acids. This CDR3 reads CAWSTRTGHFTDTQYF. The CDR3 DNA reads as TGTGCCTGGAGTACGCGGACAGGGCATTTCACAGATACGCAGTATTTT.

The chain is built from TRBV2 and TRBJ2-3; 11 bases align to TRBD2. Germline trimming cut 7 bases from V and 0 bases from J; bases unmatched to any gene: 6. CDR3 length equals 16 residues. The germline V gene has CDR1 SNHLY and CDR2 FYNNEI. CDR3 sequence (DNA): TGTGCCAGCAACCCACTAGCGGGAGCTAGCACAGATACGCAGTATTTT. This gives the protein CASNPLAGASTDTQYF.